The 28 T cell receptor beta chains listed next were all sequenced from one sample in a study of T cells in tuberculosis. This table comes from immunoSEQ multiplex PCR, and its TCRdb copy is limited to in-frame clones, with some not included. The sample records around 10,000 clones, around 94% being singletons. The sequencing sample was made of PBMCs. The receptors were gathered from an adult with tuberculosis.

This rearrangement joins TRBV19 to TRBJ2-7; 10 bases map to TRBD2. The CDR3 loop spans 15 amino acids. The ends lost 0 bases at V and 3 bases at J; junction bases unmatched: 2. Per germline, CDR1 LNHDA and CDR2 SQIVND (reference sequence). CDR3 loop: CASSIEASGGYEQYF. CDR3 nucleotides: TGTGCCAGTAGTATAGAGGCTAGCGGGGGCTACGAGCAGTACTTC.

The chain uses TRBV6-5 and TRBJ2-3; perhaps TRBD2 as D (6 bases). Germline assignment: CDR1 MNHEY and CDR2 SVGAGI. The CDR3 consists of 14 residues. The V and J ends lost 6 bases and 3 bases respectively, with 13 bases between them. CDR3 nucleotide sequence: TGTGCCAGCAGCCGGACGGAGGGGACAGATACGCAGTATTTT. This gives the protein CASSRTEGTDTQYF.

This chain links TRBV5-1 with TRBJ2-7; D is unclear. Germline values: CDR1 SGHRS, CDR2 YFSETQ. The CDR3 runs 14 residues. The germline V and J ends were trimmed by 1 base and 3 bases, with 11 bases remaining between them. CDR3: CASSLPAEGYEQYF. CDR3 nucleotide sequence: TGCGCCAGCAGCTTGCCTGCGGAAGGCTACGAGCAGTACTTC.

The chain uses TRBV18 and TRBJ2-3; TRBD2 agrees at 7 bases. The V segment lost 3 bases and the J segment 1 base; nucleotides outside the gene matches: 4. There are 15 residues in the CDR3. The germline gives CDR1 KGHSH, CDR2 LQKENI. The CDR3 nucleotides are TGTGCCAGCTCACCGAGAACTAGCGGCACAGATACGCAGTATTTT. Protein sequence: CASSPRTSGTDTQYF.

This sequence joins TRBV11-3 and TRBJ2-1; 8 nucleotides line up with TRBD2. The germline CDR1 and CDR2 sequences are SGHNT and YENEEA. The CDR3 is made up of 15 amino acids. V lost 1 base to trimming and J lost 7 bases; unmatched junction nucleotides: 6. CDR3 nucleotide sequence: TGTGCCAGCAGCTTAGTTCGGGGGGGCAAGAATGAGCAGTTCTTC. Its protein product is CASSLVRGGKNEQFF.

The chain joins TRBV5-1 to TRBJ2-3; a weak D match, TRBD2 (6 bases). Germline V gene lookup returns CDR1 SGHRS and CDR2 YFSETQ. The CDR3 has 14 amino acids. V was clipped by 7 bases and J by 2 bases, with 14 bases between them. For the CDR3, the DNA is TGCGCCAGCGGTGGGGGGTCTAACACAGATACGCAGTATTTT. It yields the protein CASGGGSNTDTQYF.

The chain carries TRBV6-5 and TRBJ2-3; 7 bases map to TRBD1. The CDR3 totals 14 residues. In germline, CDR1 is MNHEY, CDR2 SVGAGI. V trimming: 0 bases; J trimming: 4 bases; junction bases outside the gene matches: 1. CDR3 nucleotides: TGTGCCAGCAGTTACTCGACAGGGCCAGATACGCAGTATTTT. Protein product: CASSYSTGPDTQYF.

Here the CDR3 DNA reads TGTGCCAGCAGCCAAGACATAGCAGATACGCAGTATTTT. Residues: CASSQDIADTQYF. The V call is TRBV4-2, the J call TRBJ2-3, with D hard to call. CDR1 and CDR2 (germline): LGHNA, YNFKEQ. V was pared by 0 bases and J by 4 bases, with 5 bases between. The CDR3 length is 13 residues.

The J gene is TRBJ1-1, the V gene TRBV7-7; D is undetermined. The CDR3 consists of 13 residues. V dropped 1 base and J dropped 2 bases, with 5 bases sitting between them. Germline V gene lookup returns CDR1 SSHAT and CDR2 FNYEAQ (reference sequence). The CDR3 DNA follows: TGTGCCAGCAGCTTAGGTATCAACACTGAAGCTTTCTTT. Translated: CASSLGINTEAFF.

The chain couples TRBV6-6 to TRBJ2-7; 8 bases agree with TRBD1. The CDR3 runs to 16 residues. CDR1 and CDR2 from the germline V gene are MNHNY and SVGAGI (reference sequence). Germline trimming cut 6 bases from V and 1 base from J; bases unmatched to any gene: 11. CDR3 bases: TGTGCCAGCAGCCTTGACAGGGGCCCAACGTCCTACGAGCAGTACTTC. It yields the protein CASSLDRGPTSYEQYF.

CDR3 DNA: TGTGCCAGCAGTTTATCGGGACAGCCCCCCTACGAGCAGTACTTC. Protein product: CASSLSGQPPYEQYF. V is TRBV9 and J is TRBJ2-7, with 7 bases fitting TRBD1. Trimming cost V 5 bases and J 2 bases; bases outside gene matches: 10. Germline values: CDR1 SGDLS, CDR2 YYNGEE. This CDR3 is built from 15 residues.

J is TRBJ1-6 and V is TRBV6-5, with 11 nucleotides matching TRBD1. Germline V lookup: CDR1 MNHEY, CDR2 SVGAGI. V was clipped by 4 bases and J by 8 bases; unmatched bases: 7. CDR3 length: 16 amino acids. The CDR3 DNA reads TGTGCCAGCAGTTCGTCGGGGACAGGGGGGGATTCACCCCTCCACTTT. Translated, it gives CASSSSGTGGDSPLHF.

V gene TRBV6-5 combines with J gene TRBJ2-3; possible D gene TRBD2, 5 bases. Trimming pared 7 bases from V and 5 bases from J, leaving 13 bases between. The CDR3 runs 13 residues. Looked up from germline, CDR1 is MNHEY and CDR2 is SVGAGI. CDR3 loop: CASTTSGGDTQYF. Here the CDR3 DNA reads TGTGCCAGCACCACCAGCGGCGGAGATACGCAGTATTTT.

The chain carries TRBV27 and TRBJ2-7, with 7 bases identical to TRBD2. The CDR3 runs to 16 residues. J was trimmed by 2 bases and V by 5 bases; bases with no gene match: 12. Germline loops: CDR1 MNHEY, CDR2 SMNVEV (reference sequence). The CDR3 region has the DNA TGTGCCAGCAGTGGCATCAGAGGCGGGAGACCCTACGAGCAGTACTTC. Protein sequence: CASSGIRGGRPYEQYF.

V usage is TRBV6-1 and J usage is TRBJ1-2; D gene uncertain. The CDR3 is 15 residues long. Trimming pared 6 bases from V and 4 bases from J, leaving 18 bases between. Germline values: CDR1 MNHNS, CDR2 SASEGT. This chain's CDR3 is CASRARAGGLYGYTF. The CDR3 bases are TGTGCCAGCAGAGCCCGGGCCGGAGGGCTCTATGGCTACACCTTC.

The rearrangement joins TRBV5-6 to TRBJ1-2; a weak D match, TRBD1 (5 bases). V was trimmed by 1 base and J by 0 bases, leaving 10 bases between them. Germline values: CDR1 SGHDT, CDR2 YYEEEE. This CDR3 spans 15 amino acids. CDR3 protein: CASSLMGTANYGYTF. In DNA form, the CDR3 reads TGTGCCAGCAGCTTGATGGGGACTGCTAACTATGGCTACACCTTC.

This clone has a single count. DNA of the CDR3: TGTGCCACCAGCACGACTAGCGGGGATGAACTCCCCTACGAGCAGTACTTC. This encodes CATSTTSGDELPYEQYF. V usage is TRBV15 and J usage is TRBJ2-7, with 11 bases aligning to TRBD2. The trim removed 4 bases at V and 2 bases at J, leaving 10 bases unmatched. The CDR3 extends over 17 amino acids. Germline values: CDR1 LNHNV, CDR2 YYDKDF (reference sequence).

This clone was detected only once. The V and J genes are TRBV5-1 and TRBJ2-5; D is perhaps TRBD1 (6 bases). V dropped 3 bases and J dropped 5 bases, with 20 bases sitting between them. Germline V gives CDR1 SGHRS, CDR2 YFSETQ. The CDR3 consists of 16 residues. The CDR3 nucleotides read TGCGCCAGCAGCTCGGGCCAGGGGTCTGTCGGGGAGACCCAGTACTTC. It specifies CASSSGQGSVGETQYF. The complete variable domain, with remaining parts taken from reference TRBV5-1 and TRBJ2-5, reads KAGVTQTPRYLIKTRGQQVTLSCSPISGHRSVSWYQQTPGQGLQFLFEYFSETQRNKGNFPGRFSGRQFSNSRSEMNVSTLELGDSALYLCASSSGQGSVGETQYFGPGTRLLVL.

V gene TRBV7-2 combines with J gene TRBJ2-4; 7 bases are a match to TRBD1. This CDR3 has 14 amino acids. CDR1 SGHTA and CDR2 FQGNSA come from the germline V gene. Trimming cost V 5 bases and J 6 bases; bases outside gene matches: 7. The DNA of the CDR3 is TGTGCCAGCAGCGTAGACAGGGTTTCAAACATTCAGTACTTC. Protein: CASSVDRVSNIQYF.

The rearrangement links TRBV5-5 to TRBJ1-2; 7 nucleotides line up with TRBD1. The length of the CDR3 is 15 residues. Germline V lookup: CDR1 SGHKS, CDR2 YYEKEE (reference sequence). The V gene end was trimmed by 5 bases and the J gene end by 2 bases; junction bases not matched to a gene: 9. Here the CDR3 reads CASRRGTALNYGYTF. The DNA of the CDR3 is TGTGCCAGCAGACGAGGGACAGCCTTAAACTATGGCTACACCTTC.

The chain has TRBV4-1 and TRBJ2-2; 7 nucleotides match TRBD2. V gave up 3 bases and J gave up 0 bases; unmatched junction bases: 13. Germline CDR1 and CDR2: MGHRA and YSYEKL. CDR3 length: 19 amino acids. The CDR3 is CASSHWAGGTTTNTGELFF. In DNA form, the CDR3 reads TGCGCCAGCAGCCACTGGGCCGGGGGGACTACTACGAACACCGGGGAGCTGTTTTTT.

The genes are TRBV5-4 and TRBJ2-5; tentatively, D is TRBD1 (5 bases). V was clipped by 0 bases and J by 2 bases, with 5 bases between them. The V gene's germline CDR1 is SGHNT and CDR2 YYREEE (reference sequence). The CDR3 is 13 amino acids. The CDR3 is CASSLGQQETQYF. The CDR3 region has the DNA TGTGCCAGCAGCTTGGGACAGCAAGAGACCCAGTACTTC.

This clone came up once. The genes are TRBV18 and TRBJ1-1; 7 nucleotides match TRBD1. Germline assignment: CDR1 KGHSH and CDR2 LQKENI. The CDR3 contains 15 residues. V was clipped by 5 bases and J by 0 bases; unmatched bases: 6. CDR3 protein: CASSMLGTVNTEAFF. CDR3 in DNA: TGTGCCAGCTCAATGCTTGGGACAGTGAACACTGAAGCTTTCTTT.

The V and J genes are TRBV19 and TRBJ1-2, with D possibly matching TRBD1 (6 bases). The CDR3 covers 16 residues. Germline assignment: CDR1 LNHDA and CDR2 SQIVND (reference sequence). V lost 6 bases and J lost 2, with 19 bases in between. CDR3 amino acids: CASSQLQGNANYGYTF. CDR3 DNA sequence: TGTGCCAGTAGCCAATTACAGGGAAATGCCAACTATGGCTACACCTTC.

The gene calls are TRBV5-6 and TRBJ1-6; 9 bases agree with TRBD1. CDR3 length: 15 residues. V was clipped by 3 bases and J by 9 bases; unmatched bases: 7. CDR1 and CDR2 (germline): SGHDT, YYEEEE. The chain's CDR3 is CASSWAGTGLSPLHF. DNA for the CDR3: TGTGCCAGCAGCTGGGCCGGGACAGGGCTTTCACCCCTCCACTTT.

The chain has TRBV4-1 and TRBJ2-7; 8 bases map to TRBD2. The germline V gene encodes CDR1 MGHRA and CDR2 YSYEKL. Trimming cost V 5 bases and J 1 base; bases outside gene matches: 7. The CDR3 extends over 15 amino acids. CDR3 region: CASSALAGGSYEQYF. CDR3 DNA sequence: TGCGCCAGCAGCGCCCTAGCGGGCGGTTCCTACGAGCAGTACTTC.

The genes are TRBV6-5 and TRBJ1-2, with 12 bases fitting TRBD1. Germline assignment: CDR1 MNHEY and CDR2 SVGAGI. V gave up 7 bases and J gave up 3 bases; unmatched junction bases: 3. CDR3 size: 14 residues. CDR3 nucleotide sequence: TGTGCCAGCAAAGGGACAGGGGGCCACTATGGCTACACCTTC. Residues: CASKGTGGHYGYTF.

The chain employs TRBV4-1 and TRBJ2-7; a possible D gene is TRBD2 (5 bases). Germline lookup yields CDR1 MGHRA and CDR2 YSYEKL. There are 16 residues in the CDR3. Between the trimmed V and J ends, which lost 0 bases and 3 bases, there was a span of 15 bases. CDR3 loop: CASSQESFRGSYEQYF. CDR3 coding DNA: TGCGCCAGCAGCCAAGAAAGTTTCCGGGGAAGCTACGAGCAGTACTTC.